Listed below are T cell receptor beta chains from one sample, sequenced in a study of regulatory T cells in long-lasting Graves disease. One entry per CDR3 protein results from TCRdb running MiXCR on the multiplex PCR reads. Of 420,000 or so distinct CDR3 sequences in the sample, around 22% were seen once. The sample in question was peripheral blood mononuclear cells (PBMCs), obtained when the disease was refractory, from a patient treated with antithyroid drugs. All receptors come from a female donor with Graves disease. CDR3s include the opening cysteine and the closing phenylalanine or tryptophan. Fields, in order: D gene, V gene, J gene, clone size, CDR3 protein, CDR3 DNA. D genes are given only for firm matches. Clone size is given for some rows only: seen once, a few or many times, or a class if the clone is expanded.

>NA|TRBV27|TRBJ1-5|NA
CASSFGQYNNQPQHF
TGTGCCAGCAGTTTCGGACAGTACAACAATCAGCCCCAGCATTTT
>TRBD2|TRBV7-2|TRBJ2-5|many
CASSSSLAGVETQYF
TGTGCCAGCAGCTCATCACTAGCGGGAGTGGAGACCCAGTACTTC
>TRBD2|TRBV6-1|TRBJ2-7|NA
CASTRAGGPRDEQYF
TGTGCCAGCACCCGAGCGGGAGGGCCCCGGGACGAGCAGTACTTC
>NA|TRBV20-1|TRBJ2-1|NA
CSASKLDEQFF
TGCAGTGCTAGTAAGTTAGATGAGCAGTTCTTC
>NA|TRBV20-1|TRBJ2-5|NA
CSASRPGARQETQYF
TGCAGTGCCTCGAGGCCAGGGGCACGCCAAGAGACCCAGTACTTC
>TRBD1|TRBV2|TRBJ1-4|many
CASSGQGAGGEKLFF
TGTGCCAGCTCGGGACAGGGGGCTGGAGGTGAAAAACTGTTTTTT
>TRBD1|TRBV2|TRBJ2-4|many
CASRQGLAKNIQYF
TGTGCCAGTCGACAGGGGCTAGCCAAAAACATTCAGTACTTC
>TRBD2|TRBV7-2|TRBJ2-5|many
CASSREVLGTQYF
TGTGCCAGCAGCCGGGAGGTCTTGGGGACCCAGTACTTC
>NA|TRBV20-1|TRBJ2-1|few
CSARDRYTYNEQFF
TGCAGTGCTAGAGATAGGTATACCTACAATGAGCAGTTCTTC
>NA|TRBV3-1|TRBJ1-5|NA
CASSQDWGASIQPQHF
TGTGCCAGCAGCCAAGATTGGGGGGCCTCAATCCAGCCCCAGCATTTT
>TRBD1|TRBV5-4|TRBJ1-2|NA
CASSPGGGQGASRGYTF
TGTGCCAGCAGCCCCGGGGGGGGACAGGGAGCCTCCAGGGGCTACACCTTC
>NA|TRBV2|TRBJ2-7|many
CASSGYGGASTYEQYF
TGTGCCAGCAGTGGCTACGGCGGGGCCAGCACCTACGAGCAGTACTTC
>TRBD1|TRBV28|TRBJ2-7|many
CASSRKGAGTGRYEQYF
TGTGCCAGCAGCCGAAAAGGAGCCGGGACAGGGCGATACGAGCAGTACTTC
>NA|TRBV2|TRBJ1-2|many
CASVLGFGGYGYTF
TGTGCCAGCGTCCTCGGATTTGGGGGCTATGGCTACACCTTC
>NA|TRBV2|TRBJ2-2|many
CASSEAGVRAGELFF
TGTGCCAGCAGTGAAGCGGGAGTAAGAGCCGGGGAGCTGTTTTTT
>TRBD1|TRBV28|TRBJ1-5|many
CAVTAPGTGVTYSNQPQHF
TGTGCCGTCACAGCCCCCGGGACAGGGGTAACCTATAGCAATCAGCCCCAGCATTTT
>NA|TRBV6-1|TRBJ1-3|few
CAAPETGDSIGNTIYF
TGTGCCGCGCCCGAAACCGGGGACTCCATTGGAAACACCATATATTTT
>NA|TRBV7-3|TRBJ2-5|NA
CASSQGAERETQYF
TGCGCCAGCAGCCAAGGGGCTGAGCGGGAGACCCAGTACTTC
>TRBD1|TRBV5-6|TRBJ1-4|few
CASSLAWGTGGDEKLFF
TGTGCCAGCAGCTTGGCCTGGGGGACAGGGGGTGATGAAAAACTGTTTTTT
>NA|TRBV19|TRBJ2-7|NA
CASSPLGGYYEQYF
TGTGCCAGTAGTCCCCTGGGCGGGTACTACGAGCAGTACTTC
>TRBD1|TRBV5-1|TRBJ2-7|NA
CASSKTHGQGAMVGEQYF
TGCGCCAGCAGCAAAACGCACGGACAGGGGGCGATGGTGGGCGAGCAGTACTTC
>NA|TRBV3-1|TRBJ1-5|many
CASSQEGQPQHF
TGTGCCAGCAGCCAAGAAGGGCAGCCCCAGCATTTT
>TRBD1|TRBV20-1|TRBJ1-2|NA
CSARGDRGKSNYGYTF
TGCAGTGCTAGAGGGGACAGGGGGAAGTCTAACTATGGCTACACCTTC
>NA|TRBV6-1|TRBJ2-1|NA
CASSEASSDEQFF
TGTGCCAGCAGTGAGGCTAGTTCCGATGAGCAGTTCTTC
>NA|TRBV2|TRBJ2-7|many
CASSEGPMYEQYF
TGTGCCAGCAGTGAAGGCCCGATGTACGAGCAGTACTTC
>NA|TRBV10-3|TRBJ2-5|many
CAISESGGAGETQYF
TGTGCCATCAGTGAGTCGGGGGGTGCGGGAGAGACCCAGTACTTC
>TRBD1|TRBV19|TRBJ1-1|few
CASSRLQGGDTEAFF
TGTGCCAGTAGTAGACTACAGGGGGGGGACACTGAAGCTTTCTTT
>NA|TRBV7-9|TRBJ2-7|NA
CASSRTAPEQYF
TGTGCCAGCAGTCGTACAGCCCCCGAGCAGTACTTC
>TRBD1|TRBV18|TRBJ1-1|NA
CASSPTPLTGGNTEAFF
TGTGCCAGCTCACCCACCCCCCTGACAGGGGGGAACACTGAAGCTTTCTTT
>NA|TRBV2|TRBJ1-2|NA
CASRPTDIFGYTF
TGTGCCAGCAGACCCACGGACATCTTTGGCTACACCTTC
>NA|TRBV28|TRBJ2-2|many
CASSFLRGNTGELFF
TGTGCCAGCAGTTTTCTCAGGGGAAACACCGGGGAGCTGTTTTTT
>NA|TRBV4-2|TRBJ2-3|few
CASSQGGSTDTQYF
TGTGCCAGCAGCCAAGGGGGAAGCACAGATACGCAGTATTTT
>NA|TRBV24-1|TRBJ1-5|few
CATSDPTASSQPQHF
TGTGCCACCAGTGATCCGACGGCAAGCAGTCAGCCCCAGCATTTT
>NA|TRBV3-1|TRBJ1-1|NA
CASSQEVGGGMNTEAFF
TGTGCCAGCAGCCAAGAAGTTGGAGGCGGCATGAACACTGAAGCTTTCTTT
>NA|TRBV29-1|TRBJ1-4|many
CSVGFGVNEKLFF
TGCAGCGTTGGGTTTGGAGTAAATGAAAAACTGTTTTTT
>NA|TRBV10-3|TRBJ1-5|NA
CAISESPIPRAMGYYSNQPQHF
TGTGCCATCAGTGAGTCACCCATTCCAAGGGCCATGGGGTACTATAGCAATCAGCCCCAGCATTTT
>TRBD2|TRBV7-9|TRBJ2-7|NA
CASSSGTSNDEQYF
TGTGCCAGCAGCTCGGGGACTAGCAACGACGAGCAGTACTTC
>NA|TRBV5-1|TRBJ2-7|NA
CASSLFATGILNYEQYF
TGCGCCAGCAGCTTGTTTGCGACGGGGATCCTTAACTACGAGCAGTACTTC
>NA|TRBV10-3|TRBJ2-5|NA
CAISEVGYQETQYF
TGTGCCATCAGTGAGGTGGGGTACCAAGAGACCCAGTACTTC
>TRBD2|TRBV5-1|TRBJ2-2|NA
CASSLGTSPGELFF
TGCGCCAGCAGCTTGGGGACTAGTCCCGGGGAGCTGTTTTTT
>NA|TRBV7-8|TRBJ2-7|few
CASSPLLAYEQYF
TGTGCCAGCAGCCCCCTGCTGGCCTACGAGCAGTACTTC
>NA|TRBV12-3/TRBV12-4|TRBJ1-3|many
CASSFLGNTIYF
TGTGCCAGCAGTTTTTTAGGAAACACCATATATTTT
>NA|TRBV20-1|TRBJ1-4|few
CSAPMAGDYEKLFF
TGCAGTGCTCCGATGGCGGGGGACTATGAAAAACTGTTTTTT
>TRBD1|TRBV7-2|TRBJ1-2|many
CASSLGTGGRYGYTF
TGTGCCAGCAGCTTGGGGACAGGGGGCCGCTATGGCTACACCTTC
>TRBD2|TRBV5-1|TRBJ2-3|NA
CASGRTSGSRGDTQYF
TGCGCCAGCGGACGGACTAGCGGGAGTAGGGGAGATACGCAGTATTTT
>NA|TRBV2|TRBJ1-5|many
CASSDLPNQPQHF
TGTGCCAGCAGTGACCTCCCCAATCAGCCCCAGCATTTT
>TRBD2|TRBV6-1|TRBJ2-7|NA
CASTEASGIPYF
TGTGCCAGCACCGAGGCTAGCGGGATTCCGTACTTC
>TRBD2|TRBV24-1|TRBJ2-3|NA
CATAPLAGTTDTQYF
TGTGCCACCGCACCACTAGCGGGGACCACAGATACGCAGTATTTT
>NA|TRBV20-1|TRBJ1-5|NA
CSAREELSVDQPQHF
TGCAGTGCTAGAGAAGAATTATCGGTAGATCAGCCCCAGCATTTT
>NA|TRBV20-1|TRBJ1-4|NA
CSARGPTAQNEKLFF
TGCAGTGCTAGAGGACCGACTGCACAAAATGAAAAACTGTTTTTT
>NA|TRBV27|TRBJ1-1|many
CASSVTGLNTEAFF
TGTGCCAGCAGTGTCACAGGGCTGAACACTGAAGCTTTCTTT